This TCR beta chain is drawn from a study of blood T cell repertoires in COVID-19. Study information: The samples span acute and convalescent COVID-19 from the United States, Italy and Spain. T cells, B-cell-depleted T cells, or PBMCs provided the cDNA or gDNA that served as material.

Methods used by the authors: Using reference gene primer amplification, nucleated cell counts were estimated. Sequencing used immunoSEQ multiplex PCR; TCRdb keeps in-frame clones, though not all of them. That table supplies the V and J calls and clone size; D and trimming were determined from the DNA. The sample consists of some 200,000 clones, about four fifths of them appearing once. V was clipped by 4 bases and J by 1 base; unmatched bases: 6. CDR1 MGHRA and CDR2 YSYEKL come from the germline V gene. The CDR3 length is 17 residues. This rearrangement joins TRBV4-1 to TRBJ2-3, with TRBD2 matching over 12 bases. The sequence was collected from a human donor with acute or convalescent COVID-19. The donor label of this sample is uncertain. The sample comprised peripheral blood. The CDR3 sequence is CASSRGLAGRGTDTQYF. CDR3 sequence (DNA): TGCGCCAGCAGCCGTGGACTAGCGGGGCGGGGCACAGATACGCAGTATTTT.